The present entry profiles one T cell receptor beta chain with its context. This sample is part of a study of shared clonotypes between healthy human individuals. The run depth of the assay was deep. Profiled with immunoSEQ multiplex PCR; TCRdb holds only in-frame clones, not every one. The sample has around 2.5 million clones, 93% seen once. Only Caucasian adults living in Nashville, Tennessee served as donors. Naive CD45RA+ and memory CD45RA-negative subsets were split from CD4+ cells. This CDR3 comprises 18 residues. The germline V gene has CDR1 SQVTM and CDR2 ANQGSEA. With 3 bases clipped from V and 5 bases from J, the junction kept 17 bases outside the gene matches.

Sequencing was carried out using naive CD4+ T cells from PBMCs. Noted subset: CD45RA+ positively selected. The genes are TRBV29-1 and TRBJ2-1; TRBD2 matches 9 bases. The sequence was obtained from a man aged 18-30 years in good health. Some clones in this sample may be carry-over from other donors' samples. The CDR3 sequence: CSVDGASLGGRANNEQFF. Here the CDR3 DNA reads TGCAGCGTTGATGGGGCAAGCTTAGGCGGGAGGGCCAACAATGAGCAGTTCTTC.